This passage covers 29 T cell receptor beta chains from one sample sequenced in a study of OX40 agonist ivuxolimab in advanced cancers. Sequenced by immunoSEQ multiplex PCR; TCRdb stores in-frame clones only, minus some. The profile shows 50,000 to 65,000 clones, about 81% of them singletons. Sequencing used CD4+ or CD8+ T cells sorted from blood, obtained in a trial of the OX40 agonist ivuxolimab. These receptors were taken from an adult with an advanced solid tumor such as melanoma, head and neck, liver or kidney cancer.

Judged by abundance, this clone is medium-sized. The rearrangement joins TRBV10-3 to TRBJ1-4; a weak D match, TRBD1 (5 bases). Germline values: CDR1 ENHRY, CDR2 SYGVKD. V was pared by 6 bases and J by 6 bases, with 11 bases between. This CDR3 is built from 13 residues. This CDR3 reads CAIRGGSDEKLFF. The CDR3 DNA sequence: TGTGCCATCAGGGGGGGGTCCGATGAAAAACTGTTTTTT.

This clone showed up just once. In DNA, the CDR3 is TGTGCCAGCAGTGAAGGAGTCGCTTCTGGGGCCAACGTCCTGACTTTC. Protein sequence: CASSEGVASGANVLTF. The chain uses TRBV6-1 and TRBJ2-6; no reliable D call. V shed 1 base and J shed 1 base, with 8 bases lying between them. The CDR3 has 16 residues. Per germline, CDR1 MNHNS and CDR2 SASEGT.

In DNA form, the CDR3 reads TGTGCCAGCCGCGACAGGGGGCCCCCCTACGAGCAGTACTTC. Translated: CASRDRGPPYEQYF. The J gene is TRBJ2-7, the V gene TRBV6-5, with 10 bases lining up with TRBD1. Germline V gene lookup returns CDR1 MNHEY and CDR2 SVGAGI. The CDR3 sequence is 14 residues long. J lost 2 bases, V lost 8 bases, and 6 bases had no gene match.

The chain uses TRBV5-8 and TRBJ2-1; 8 positions match TRBD2. Germline V gene sequence: CDR1 SGHTS, CDR2 YDEGEE. The trim removed 2 bases at V and 6 bases at J, leaving 4 bases unmatched. The CDR3 contains 14 residues. This chain's CDR3 is CASSFGLATNEQFF. The CDR3 DNA reads as TGTGCCAGCAGCTTCGGACTAGCTACCAATGAGCAGTTCTTC.

This chain links TRBV11-3 with TRBJ2-3; possibly TRBD1 for D (5 bases). There are 14 residues in the CDR3. V dropped 5 bases and J dropped 6 bases, with 15 bases sitting between them. Per germline, CDR1 SGHNT and CDR2 YENEEA. The CDR3 spells CASSPGRGSDTQYF. CDR3 DNA sequence: TGTGCCAGCAGCCCCGGTAGGGGCTCCGATACGCAGTATTTT.

V is TRBV7-2 and J is TRBJ2-3; possibly TRBD2 for D (6 bases). Germline CDR1 SGHTA, CDR2 FQGNSA. CDR3 length equals 16 residues. The germline V and J ends were trimmed by 7 bases and 1 base, with 18 bases remaining between them. The CDR3 coding sequence is TGTGCCAGCACCGGAGGGAGCAGAAGCGGCACAGATACGCAGTATTTT. Translating it yields CASTGGSRSGTDTQYF.

This chain joins TRBV7-2 and TRBJ1-4; TRBD1 matches 10 bases. Germline V gene lookup returns CDR1 SGHTA and CDR2 FQGNSA. CDR3 size: 15 residues. Trimming removed 4 bases from V and 8 bases from J; junction bases left unmatched: 7. The CDR3, as DNA: TGTGCCAGCAGCTCTACCGGGACAGGGGTCGAAAAACTGTTTTTT. Translated, it gives CASSSTGTGVEKLFF.

The chain carries TRBV28 and TRBJ1-1; tentative D call: TRBD1 (6 bases). Between the trimmed V and J ends, which lost 4 bases and 5 bases, there was a span of 14 bases. CDR1 MDHEN and CDR2 SYDVKM come from the germline V gene. The CDR3 length is 14 residues. The CDR3 DNA sequence: TGTGCCAGCAGTTCGGGGGCGTCGAGGACTGAAGCTTTCTTT. Amino acid sequence: CASSSGASRTEAFF.

V and J are TRBV2 and TRBJ2-7, with D perhaps TRBD1 (6 bases). The CDR3 covers 13 residues. The germline V gene has CDR1 SNHLY and CDR2 FYNNEI. Trimming removed 7 bases at V and 2 bases at J, with 12 bases between. CDR3 coding DNA: TGTGCCAGCACCAACGGGACAACCTACGAGCAGTACTTC. Translated: CASTNGTTYEQYF.

This clone occurred once. The chain joins TRBV28 to TRBJ1-2; weak D call: TRBD1 (5 bases). V was trimmed by 4 bases and J by 2 bases, leaving 11 bases between them. The CDR3 has 14 residues. In germline, CDR1 is MDHEN, CDR2 SYDVKM. The CDR3 nucleotides are TGTGCCAGCAGTTCCCTCGGGGGGAACTATGGCTACACCTTC. Amino acids: CASSSLGGNYGYTF.

This sequence joins TRBV5-4 and TRBJ2-7; 11 nucleotides match TRBD1. Trimming cost V 4 bases and J 1 base; bases outside gene matches: 4. CDR3 length: 15 amino acids. Germline V gene sequence: CDR1 SGHNT, CDR2 YYREEE (reference sequence). CDR3 nucleotide sequence: TGTGCCAGCAGCCCCGGGACAGGGGGATCCTACGAGCAGTACTTC. This gives the protein CASSPGTGGSYEQYF.

The chain couples TRBV15 to TRBJ1-2; 7 nucleotides align to TRBD1. With V trimmed by 1 base and J by 7 bases, 9 bases remained unmatched. The CDR3 has 15 amino acids. CDR1 and CDR2 from the germline V gene are LNHNV and YYDKDF (reference sequence). CDR3 amino acids: CATSRVEQGRAGYTF. CDR3 in DNA: TGTGCCACCAGCAGAGTGGAACAGGGGAGGGCTGGCTACACCTTC.

This chain connects TRBV5-1 to TRBJ1-4, with unresolved D. The CDR3 is 11 residues long. Germline CDR1 SGHRS, CDR2 YFSETQ. The V and J ends lost 5 bases and 8 bases respectively, with 7 bases between them. CDR3 DNA: TGCGCCAGCAGGGGCGAAGAAAAACTGTTTTTT. It is translated as CASRGEEKLFF.

This sequence joins TRBV14 and TRBJ1-4; the D gene is possibly TRBD1 (5 bases). Trimming took off 4 bases at V and 8 bases at J, with 17 bases between the two ends. This CDR3 spans 15 amino acids. The germline gives CDR1 SGHDN, CDR2 FVKESK. The CDR3 DNA sequence: TGTGCCAGCAGCCGAACCGGGACTCTGGAAGAAAAACTGTTTTTT. This sequence encodes CASSRTGTLEEKLFF.

V usage is TRBV28 and J usage is TRBJ1-2, with D possibly matching TRBD1 (6 bases). Per germline, CDR1 MDHEN and CDR2 SYDVKM. The CDR3 runs to 14 residues. Trimming left V 5 bases short and J 8 bases short, with 18 bases between. CDR3 protein: CASSPRGARGGYTF. In DNA, the CDR3 is TGTGCCAGCAGTCCCCGGGGCGCGAGGGGGGGCTACACCTTC.

The chain uses TRBV11-3 and TRBJ2-7, with 7 bases lining up with TRBD1. Losses at the gene ends were 4 bases for V and 6 bases for J; bases not matched to a gene: 3. CDR1 is SGHNT, CDR2 YENEEA, per germline. The CDR3 spans 12 residues. Here the CDR3 DNA reads TGTGCCAGCAGCTCGGACAGGCCCGAGCAGTACTTC. Translated: CASSSDRPEQYF.

In this sample, this clone turned up once. V usage is TRBV13 and J usage is TRBJ2-3, with 9 bases matching TRBD2. CDR3 length equals 16 residues. J lost 4 bases, V lost 2 bases, and 7 bases had no gene match. Germline V gene lookup returns CDR1 PRHDT and CDR2 FYEKMQ (reference sequence). CDR3 nucleotide sequence: TGTGCCAGCAGCTTATCACTAGCGGGTATCGCAGATACGCAGTATTTT. Translation: CASSLSLAGIADTQYF.

The V gene is TRBV15, the J gene TRBJ1-2; D remains ambiguous. The CDR3 contains 15 residues. V dropped 0 bases and J dropped 0 bases, with 8 bases sitting between them. Germline values: CDR1 LNHNV, CDR2 YYDKDF (reference sequence). This CDR3 is CATSRDSSPNYGYTF. DNA of the CDR3: TGTGCCACCAGCAGAGATTCGTCGCCTAACTATGGCTACACCTTC.

In DNA, the CDR3 is TGCGCCAGCAGGGTGTCCCGGGACAGGGGCCGGGGCTCTGGGGCCAACGTCCTGACTTTC. Amino acids: CASRVSRDRGRGSGANVLTF. The chain couples TRBV10-1 to TRBJ2-6; 10 positions agree with TRBD1. Germline V gene lookup returns CDR1 WNHNN and CDR2 SYGVQD (reference sequence). V lost 6 bases to trimming and J lost 0 bases; unmatched junction nucleotides: 14. The CDR3 runs to 20 residues.

V usage is TRBV5-6 and J usage is TRBJ1-2, with unresolved D. The V and J ends lost 0 bases and 8 bases respectively, with 11 bases between them. Germline V CDR1 and CDR2: SGHDT, YYEEEE. This CDR3 region has 13 residues. CDR3 region: CASSLVGESGYTF. The CDR3 DNA reads as TGTGCCAGCAGCTTGGTCGGGGAAAGCGGCTACACCTTC. Filled out from reference TRBV5-6 and TRBJ1-2, the complete variable domain reads DAGVTQSPTHLIKTRGQQVTLRCSPKSGHDTVSWYQQALGQGPQFIFQYYEEEERQRGNFPDRFSGHQFPNYSSELNVNALLLGDSALYLCASSLVGESGYTFGSGTRLTVV.

V usage is TRBV7-6 and J usage is TRBJ2-7; D gene ambiguous. V was clipped by 5 bases and J by 0 bases, with 11 bases between them. CDR1 is SGHVS and CDR2 is FNYEAQ in the germline V gene. The CDR3 covers 14 residues. CDR3 region: CASSPTAISYEQYF. CDR3 nucleotide sequence: TGTGCCAGCAGCCCCACAGCGATCTCCTACGAGCAGTACTTC.

The genes are TRBV29-1 and TRBJ2-2; tentatively, D is TRBD2 (5 bases). Deletions cut 7 bases from V and 4 bases from J, with 7 bases between. Germline CDR1 reads SQVTM; CDR2 reads ANQGSEA. The CDR3 loop spans 11 amino acids. The CDR3 loop is CSARGTGELFF. The CDR3 coding sequence is TGCAGCGCCCGGGGCACCGGGGAGCTGTTTTTT.

This clone has more than one count but fewer than ten. The CDR3 DNA is TGTGCCAGCAGCTACGGACAGGGGTATGTCAATTCACCCCTCCACTTT. Protein product: CASSYGQGYVNSPLHF. The chain employs TRBV7-2 and TRBJ1-6, with 9 bases lining up with TRBD1. CDR1 is SGHTA, CDR2 FQGNSA, per germline. The CDR3 has 16 amino acids. Trimming took 4 bases from V and 7 from J; bases not matched to a gene: 8.

The table lists this clone with a few counts. This chain joins TRBV10-3 and TRBJ1-1, with no clear D. Per the germline V gene, CDR1 is ENHRY and CDR2 is SYGVKD. CDR3 length equals 11 residues. V was cut by 11 bases and J by 5 bases, with 12 bases left in between. The DNA for the CDR3 is TGTGCCGTAATAGGAGGGACTGAAGCTTTCTTT. Amino acids: CAVIGGTEAFF.

The chain uses TRBV12-2 and TRBJ2-5; the table's D gene call, TRBD2, was not cross checked with the DNA. TRBV12-2 is tagged as a pseudogene. This CDR3 is 19 amino acids long. The CDR3 here is CATLVPEGGTIQYQETQYF. The CDR3 DNA sequence: TGTGCAACCCTAGTTCCCGAGGGGGGGACGATCCAGTACCAAGAGACCCAGTACTTC.

This clone came up a few times. The chain recombines TRBV19 with TRBJ1-2; D unclear. CDR3 length equals 13 residues. Germline loops: CDR1 LNHDA, CDR2 SQIVND (reference sequence). Trimming removed 5 bases from V and 4 bases from J, with 11 bases in between. The chain's CDR3 is CASSVEKPYGYTF. The CDR3 nucleotides are TGTGCCAGTAGTGTCGAGAAACCCTATGGCTACACCTTC.

The rearrangement uses TRBV9 and TRBJ1-2; tentative D call: TRBD1 (5 bases). The CDR3 spans 15 residues. Germline V gene data show CDR1 as SGDLS and CDR2 as YYNGEE. The V end was cut by 4 bases, the J end by 7 bases, with 20 bases between. The chain's CDR3 is CASSPQGGSGGGYTF. DNA for the CDR3: TGTGCCAGCAGCCCCCAGGGAGGGTCTGGTGGTGGCTACACCTTC.

CDR3 DNA: TGTGCCAGCAGTTACCCGGGACAGGGGGCCGGAAACACCATATATTTT. The encoded protein is CASSYPGQGAGNTIYF. This chain joins TRBV6-6 and TRBJ1-3; 12 bases are shared with TRBD1. CDR3 length: 16 residues. The germline CDR1 and CDR2 sequences are MNHNY and SVGAGI (reference sequence). Losses at the gene ends were 2 bases for V and 4 bases for J; bases not matched to a gene: 3.

The DNA for the CDR3 is TGCGCCAGCAGCTTGGCCGGTCGGGGGCTCGGAGAGACCCAGTACTTC. Its translation: CASSLAGRGLGETQYF. The rearrangement uses TRBV5-1 and TRBJ2-5; D may be TRBD1 or TRBD2 (6 bases each). Trimming took off 0 bases at V and 4 bases at J, with 16 bases between the two ends. The germline gives CDR1 SGHRS, CDR2 YFSETQ. The CDR3 loop spans 16 amino acids.